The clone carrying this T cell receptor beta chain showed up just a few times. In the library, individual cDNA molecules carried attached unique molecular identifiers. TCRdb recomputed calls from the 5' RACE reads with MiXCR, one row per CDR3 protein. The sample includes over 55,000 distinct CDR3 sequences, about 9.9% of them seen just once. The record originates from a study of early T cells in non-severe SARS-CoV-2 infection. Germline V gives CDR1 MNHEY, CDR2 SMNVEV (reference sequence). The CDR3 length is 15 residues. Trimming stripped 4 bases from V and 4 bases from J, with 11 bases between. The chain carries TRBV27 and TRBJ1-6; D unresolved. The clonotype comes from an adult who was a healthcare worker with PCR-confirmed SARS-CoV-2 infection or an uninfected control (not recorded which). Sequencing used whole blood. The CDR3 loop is CASSSLGVYNSPLHF. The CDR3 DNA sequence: TGTGCCAGCAGTTCGCTCGGGGTATATAATTCACCCCTCCACTTT.